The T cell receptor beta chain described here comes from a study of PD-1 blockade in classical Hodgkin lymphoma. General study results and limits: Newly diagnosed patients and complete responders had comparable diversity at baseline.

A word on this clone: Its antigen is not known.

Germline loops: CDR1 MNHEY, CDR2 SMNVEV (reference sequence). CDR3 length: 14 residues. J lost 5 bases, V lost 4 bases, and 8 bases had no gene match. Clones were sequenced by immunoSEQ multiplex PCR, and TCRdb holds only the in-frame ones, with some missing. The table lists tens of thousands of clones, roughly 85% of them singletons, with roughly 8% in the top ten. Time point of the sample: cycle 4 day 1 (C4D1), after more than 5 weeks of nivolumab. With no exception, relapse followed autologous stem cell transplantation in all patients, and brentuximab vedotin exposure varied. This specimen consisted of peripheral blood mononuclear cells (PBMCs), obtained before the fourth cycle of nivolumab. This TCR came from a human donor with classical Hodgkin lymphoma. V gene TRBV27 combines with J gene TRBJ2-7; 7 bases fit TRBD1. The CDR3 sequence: CASSWWAQGHEQYF. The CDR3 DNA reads TGTGCCAGCAGTTGGTGGGCACAGGGGCACGAGCAGTACTTC.